This TCR beta chain came from a study of blood T cell repertoires in COVID-19. Turning to the study itself: Resolution of symptoms, clearance, or two negative PCRs was present in recovered Cohort 3 donors. Spain, Italy and the United States supplied samples that represented acute and convalescent COVID-19. The analysed material was cDNA or gDNA that came from T cells, B-cell-depleted T cells, or PBMCs.

Using immunoSEQ multiplex PCR, the repertoire was profiled, and TCRdb retains in-frame clones only, with some absent. The sample carries 350,000 to 450,000 clones, about 87% recorded once. This CDR3 contains 13 residues. Only one count was recorded for this clone. This clonotype originated in a middle-aged man in a cohort exposed to, infected with or recovered from COVID-19 (not recorded which). The sequencing input was PBMCs or T cells enriched from blood (not recorded which). The chain couples TRBV21-1 to TRBJ2-5; TRBD1 reflects the table's D call only, with no check against the DNA. TRBV21-1 is noted as a pseudogene. The CDR3 region is CASSNTAQETQYF. CDR3 bases: TGTGCCAGCAGCAATACAGCTCAAGAGACCCAGTACTTC.